Described below is a single TCR beta chain sequence and its context. The data stem from a study of blood T cell repertoires in COVID-19. Study information: Some COVID-19 samples were acute and others convalescent; all came from the United States, Italy and Spain. PBMCs, B-cell-depleted T cells, or T cells were the source of the cDNA or gDNA that made up the material.

In the original analysis: Reference gene primer amplification gave nucleated cell count estimates. Using immunoSEQ multiplex PCR, the repertoire was profiled, and TCRdb retains in-frame clones only, with some absent. V, J and clone size were drawn from that table, and D and trimming were deduced from the DNA. The sample records roughly 250,000 clones, roughly 90% being singletons. Germline V gene sequence: CDR1 LNHDA, CDR2 SQIVND (reference sequence). Trimming removed 6 bases at V and 0 bases at J, with 30 bases between. This CDR3 spans 21 amino acids. The material sequenced was peripheral blood. The rearrangement uses TRBV19 and TRBJ2-1; D is possibly TRBD1 (9 bases). The sequence was collected from a man aged 55 to 70 who had recovered from COVID-19. CDR3: CASRGQGSAGGLLSSYNEQFF. CDR3 coding DNA: TGTGCCAGTAGGGGACAGGGAAGTGCGGGGGGCCTTTTGAGCTCCTACAATGAGCAGTTCTTC.